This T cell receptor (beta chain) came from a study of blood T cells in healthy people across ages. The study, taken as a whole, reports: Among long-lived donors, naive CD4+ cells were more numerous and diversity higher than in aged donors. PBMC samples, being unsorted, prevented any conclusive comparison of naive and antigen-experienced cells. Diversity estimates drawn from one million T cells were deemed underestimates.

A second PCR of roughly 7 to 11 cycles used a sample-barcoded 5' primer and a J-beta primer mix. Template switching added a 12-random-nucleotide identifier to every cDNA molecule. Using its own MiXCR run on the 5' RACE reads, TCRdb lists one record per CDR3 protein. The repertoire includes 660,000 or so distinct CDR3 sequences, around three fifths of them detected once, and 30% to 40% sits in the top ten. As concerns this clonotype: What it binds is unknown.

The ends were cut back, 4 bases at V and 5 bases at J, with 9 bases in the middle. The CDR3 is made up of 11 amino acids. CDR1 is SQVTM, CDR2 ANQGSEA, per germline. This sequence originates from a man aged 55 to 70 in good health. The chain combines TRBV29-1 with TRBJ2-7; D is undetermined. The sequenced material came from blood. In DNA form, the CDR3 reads TGCAGCGTTGGTAGGCCAGACGAGCAGTACTTC. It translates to CSVGRPDEQYF.